This entry describes one TCR beta chain. These data originate in a study of beta chain features in type 1 diabetes. TCRB transcripts that were expressed got sequenced, as all of the isolated RNA had been reverse transcribed. The repertoire was sequenced with immunoSEQ multiplex PCR; TCRdb's copy has only in-frame clones and lacks some. Among tens of thousands of clones listed, 25% to 35% were seen once. Germline CDR1 reads SGHTA; CDR2 reads FQGTGA. CDR3 length equals 13 residues. The V and J ends lost 3 bases and 6 bases, in that order; junction bases with no gene match: 0. Material: stem cell memory CD4+ T cells from blood. This chain uses TRBV7-3 with TRBJ2-2; TRBD1 aligns across 8 bases. This sequence originates from a woman younger than 30 in good health. In DNA, the CDR3 is TGTGCCAGCAGCTTGACAGGGGCCGGGGAGCTGTTTTTT. Protein: CASSLTGAGELFF.